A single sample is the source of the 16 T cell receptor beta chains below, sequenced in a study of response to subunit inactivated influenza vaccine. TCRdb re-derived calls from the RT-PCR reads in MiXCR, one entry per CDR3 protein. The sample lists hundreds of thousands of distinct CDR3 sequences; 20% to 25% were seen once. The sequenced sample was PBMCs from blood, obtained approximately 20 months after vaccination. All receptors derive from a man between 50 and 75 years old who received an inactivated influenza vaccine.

The CDR3 region is CSASRDYPYEQYF. CDR3 coding DNA: TGCAGTGCTTCCCGGGACTACCCCTACGAGCAGTACTTC. The chain recombines TRBV20-1 with TRBJ2-7, with 7 bases that match TRBD2. Trimming removed 5 bases from V and 2 bases from J; junction bases left unmatched: 6. The CDR3 sequence is 13 residues long. From germline, CDR1 is DFQATT and CDR2 SNEGSKA (reference sequence).

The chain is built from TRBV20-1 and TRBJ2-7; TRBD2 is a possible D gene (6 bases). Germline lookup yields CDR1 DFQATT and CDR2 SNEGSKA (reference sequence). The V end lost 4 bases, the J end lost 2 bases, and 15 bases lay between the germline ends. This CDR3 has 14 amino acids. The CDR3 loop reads CSATPRGGAYEQYF. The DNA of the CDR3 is TGCAGTGCTACGCCCCGCGGCGGGGCCTACGAGCAGTACTTC.

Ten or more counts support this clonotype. CDR3 DNA: TGTGCCAGCAGCCAAGGGACATGGGAGATGAATCAGCCCCAGCATTTT. This gives the protein CASSQGTWEMNQPQHF. This chain uses TRBV5-4 with TRBJ1-5; tentatively, D is TRBD1 (6 bases). The CDR3 sequence is 16 residues long. The V gene's germline CDR1 is SGHNT and CDR2 YYREEE (reference sequence). Trimming removed 4 bases from V and 4 bases from J, with 18 bases in between.

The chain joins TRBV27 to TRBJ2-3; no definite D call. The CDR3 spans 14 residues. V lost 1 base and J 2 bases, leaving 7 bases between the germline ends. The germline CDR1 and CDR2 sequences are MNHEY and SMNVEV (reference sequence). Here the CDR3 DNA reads TGTGCCAGCAGTTTATGGGGTGTCACAGATACGCAGTATTTT. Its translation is CASSLWGVTDTQYF.

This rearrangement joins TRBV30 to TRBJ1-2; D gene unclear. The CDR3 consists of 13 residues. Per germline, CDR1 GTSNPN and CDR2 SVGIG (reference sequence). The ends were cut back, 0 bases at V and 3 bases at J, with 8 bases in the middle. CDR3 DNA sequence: TGTGCCTGGAGTGTAGCCCGGGACTATGGCTACACCTTC. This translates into CAWSVARDYGYTF.

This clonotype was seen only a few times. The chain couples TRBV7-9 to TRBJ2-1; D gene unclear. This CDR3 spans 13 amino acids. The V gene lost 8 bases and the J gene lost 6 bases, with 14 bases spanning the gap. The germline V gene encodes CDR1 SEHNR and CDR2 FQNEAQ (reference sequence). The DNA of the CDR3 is TGTGCCAGCTTTCCAGCAGGTGGCAATGAGCAGTTCTTC. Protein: CASFPAGGNEQFF.

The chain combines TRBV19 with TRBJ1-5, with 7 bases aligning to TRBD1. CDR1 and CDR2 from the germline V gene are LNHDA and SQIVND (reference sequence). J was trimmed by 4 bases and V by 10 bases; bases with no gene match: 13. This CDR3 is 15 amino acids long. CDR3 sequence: CATQPSGTDNQPQHF. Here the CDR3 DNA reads TGTGCCACCCAACCCTCCGGGACAGATAATCAGCCCCAGCATTTT.

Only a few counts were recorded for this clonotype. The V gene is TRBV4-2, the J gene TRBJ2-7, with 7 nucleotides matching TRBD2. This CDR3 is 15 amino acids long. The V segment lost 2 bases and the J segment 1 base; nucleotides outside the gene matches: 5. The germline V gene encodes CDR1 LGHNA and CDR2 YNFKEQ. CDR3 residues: CASSQSLAVSYEQYF. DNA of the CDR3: TGTGCCAGCAGCCAATCCCTAGCGGTTTCCTACGAGCAGTACTTC.

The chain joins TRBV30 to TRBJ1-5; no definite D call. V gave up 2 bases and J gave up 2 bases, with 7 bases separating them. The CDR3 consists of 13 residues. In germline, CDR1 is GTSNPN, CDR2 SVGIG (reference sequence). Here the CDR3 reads CAWSLRGNQPQHF. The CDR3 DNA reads TGTGCCTGGAGTTTGAGAGGCAATCAGCCCCAGCATTTT.

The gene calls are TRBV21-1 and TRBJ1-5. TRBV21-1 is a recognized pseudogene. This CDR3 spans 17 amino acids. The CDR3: CASSAKCSTSSNQPQHF. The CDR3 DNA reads TGTGCCAGCTCAGCAAAGTGTAGTACATCAAGCAATCAGCCCCAGCATTTT.

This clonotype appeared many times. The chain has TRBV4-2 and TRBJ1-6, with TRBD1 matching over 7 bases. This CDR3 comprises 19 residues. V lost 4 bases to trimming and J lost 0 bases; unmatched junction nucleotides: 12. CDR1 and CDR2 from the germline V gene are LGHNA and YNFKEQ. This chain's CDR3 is CASSPAIGQESSYNSPLHF. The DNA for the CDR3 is TGTGCCAGCAGCCCGGCAATCGGACAGGAAAGCTCCTATAATTCACCCCTCCACTTT.

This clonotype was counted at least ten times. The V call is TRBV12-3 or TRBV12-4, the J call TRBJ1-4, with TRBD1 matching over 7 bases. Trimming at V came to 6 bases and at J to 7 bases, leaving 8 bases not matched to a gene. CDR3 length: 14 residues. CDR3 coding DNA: TGTGCCAGCAGACCAGGGGGGGGCACTGAAAAACTGTTTTTT. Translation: CASRPGGGTEKLFF.

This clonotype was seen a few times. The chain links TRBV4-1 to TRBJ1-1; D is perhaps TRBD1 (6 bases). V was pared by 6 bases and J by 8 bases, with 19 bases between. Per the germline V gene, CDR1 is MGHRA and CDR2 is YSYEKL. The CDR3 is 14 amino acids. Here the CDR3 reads CASRGVHREGEAFF. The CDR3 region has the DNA TGCGCCAGCAGAGGAGTTCACAGGGAAGGGGAAGCTTTCTTT.

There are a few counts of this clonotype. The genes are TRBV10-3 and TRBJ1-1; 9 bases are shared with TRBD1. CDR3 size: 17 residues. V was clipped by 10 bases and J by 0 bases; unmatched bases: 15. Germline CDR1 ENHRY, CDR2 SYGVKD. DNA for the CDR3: TGTGCCACCGACCCTGGGACAGGGACGTACATGAACACTGAAGCTTTCTTT. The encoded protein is CATDPGTGTYMNTEAFF.

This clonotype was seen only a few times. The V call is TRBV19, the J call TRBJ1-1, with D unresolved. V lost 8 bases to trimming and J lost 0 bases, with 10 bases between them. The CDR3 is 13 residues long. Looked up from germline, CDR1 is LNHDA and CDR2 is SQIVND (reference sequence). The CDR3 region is CASSTVMNTEAFF. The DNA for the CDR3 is TGTGCCAGTTCGACGGTCATGAACACTGAAGCTTTCTTT. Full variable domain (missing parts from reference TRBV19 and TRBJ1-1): DGGITQSPKYLFRKEGQNVTLSCEQNLNHDAMYWYRQDPGQGLRLIYYSQIVNDFQKGDIAEGYSVSREKKESFPLTVTSAQKNPTAFYLCASSTVMNTEAFFGQGTRLTVV.

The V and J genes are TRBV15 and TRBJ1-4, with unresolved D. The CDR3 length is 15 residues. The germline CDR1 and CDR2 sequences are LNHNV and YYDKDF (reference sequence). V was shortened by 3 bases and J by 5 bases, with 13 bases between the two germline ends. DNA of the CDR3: TGTGCCACCAGCAGCGAGAGGGTGGCGAATGAAAAACTGTTTTTT. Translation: CATSSERVANEKLFF.